Below, one T cell receptor beta chain is given with its context. It lacks a known antigen. Within one base of it there is no much larger clone, and no base qualities were kept. CDR1 and CDR2 were assigned from the germline V gene (reference sequence) as GTSNPN and SVGIG. The cysteine opens and the phenylalanine closes a CDR3 of 13 amino acids. Here the CDR3 DNA is all that survives: 39 bases in frame from base 1. The germline V end is reduced by 3 bases and the J end by 5 bases; junction bases left unmatched: 6. This specimen belongs to a study of cytomegalovirus exposure and HLA in healthy donors (dated by TCRdb to the late 2010s). The study in broad terms: In an earlier analysis of under 750 of the donors, about 260 Gb of sequence data and 90 million to 130 million unique TCR beta sequences from about 179 million T cells were reported. An early release covering 500 to 750 HLA-typed donors comprised roughly 300 gigabases of sequencing data and approximately 80 million unique TCR sequences. Of the 300 to 400 genotyped donors, around 81% fell in the genetic ancestry cluster associated with self-reported Caucasian donors. The study aimed to test whether signatures of past pathogen exposure could be identified by cataloging public T cell receptors. Using immunosequencing, the study profiled T cell repertoires from about 650 subjects and related those repertoires to cytomegalovirus serostatus. A separate validation cohort of about 110 different subjects was used in addition to the roughly 620-subject first cohort. To predict cytomegalovirus infection status, the study combined high-throughput TCR immunosequencing, statistical association of individual TCRs with disease status, and machine learning. To study patterns of TCR occurrence, a later analysis re-analyzed previously published TCR beta repertoires from around 670 donors and added high-resolution HLA genotyping. Rather than drawing on any new phenotypic data, the later analysis identified candidate immune exposures from TCR beta sequences and the way those sequences occurred across donors. An earlier analysis of approximately 500 of the donors applied high-throughput TCR beta sequencing to assess whether each TCR beta V gene segment acted as functional or pseudogenic. Alongside the repertoire data, information on donor age, sex, ethnicity and CMV serostatus was compiled. Genome-wide SNP genotypes for about 55% of the roughly 670 donors were used in a later genetic analysis, which treated that subset as a discovery cohort. Every repertoire in the discovery cohort had been generated on one and the same sequencing platform. HLA typing covered class I and class II loci at four-digit resolution. Typing coverage differed by locus: A, B, C, DRB1 and DQB1 were typed in roughly 629-630 donors, DQA1 in roughly 500, DPA1 in 600 to 610, and DPB1 in 472. About five DR-DQ haplotypes were handled as single units for association and clustering, since linkage in the cohort was strong. On average, 235,054 unique TCR beta nucleotide sequences were sequenced per donor among several hundred genotyped donors of the cohort, with roughly 18% of those sequences being non-productive. The investigation overall reported the following: In a later analysis, the rate of TCR association differed among HLA loci, with DRB1 alleles having the most associated TCRs and HLA-C alleles having the fewest. Broadly in line with IMGT annotations, most TCR beta V segments showed up in productive rearrangements about 87% or about 30% of the time in an earlier analysis of around 600 of the donors. Immune exposure information for the cohort was limited to CMV serostatus. Because some donors lacked HLA typing at each locus, the association tests relied only on the typed subset. Strong co-occurrence of HLA alleles, especially DR and DQ, made assigning TCR associations to individual alleles difficult. The study gave a list of 150 to 200 TCR beta chains associated with cytomegalovirus. In a later analysis, HLA-associated TCR beta chains were found to be more clonally expanded and to have lower generation probabilities than equally common non-associated chains. In both the original and validation cohorts, the classifier was reported to diagnose cytomegalovirus status with high specificity and sensitivity. The sequencing pipeline was judged likely to have produced a cluster of highly shared sequence variants as a technical artifact. In a later genetic analysis, a missense DCLRE1C variant was associated with V-gene and J-gene trimming of TCR beta chains, and the association was replicated in an independent cohort. Some IMGT-functional V segments, including TRBV6-2 and TRBV6-3, could not be told apart with the 87-base-pair reads, so those segments were excluded. A later analysis associated about 17,000 TCR beta sequences with specific HLA alleles at a false discovery rate of 0.05. This cohort had only TCR beta chains sequenced, and the lack of alpha or paired-chain data limited which features could be detected. A further reported finding was that TCR beta sequences accurately predicted the HLA-A and HLA-B alleles for most subjects in the first cohort. In a later analysis, several top co-occurrence clusters were reported to appear linked to parvovirus B19, influenza, CMV and Epstein-Barr virus. Roughly uniform sequencing depth across donors was assumed in presence/absence analyses, although this assumption may not hold. The authors suggested that the approach could potentially be extended to other disease states and immunological phenotypes. In vitro tests confirmed that a few of the cytomegalovirus-associated TCR beta chains recognize cytomegalovirus antigens. Because counts were too low, around 18 rarely observed V segments, including chromosome 9 orphons, were left out of the earlier analysis of several hundred of the donors. In a later analysis, most CMV-associated TCR beta chains were found to appear HLA-restricted, with HLA associations seemingly driven largely by CMV exposure. A later genetic analysis reported fewer N-insertions in productive TCRs among donors in an Asian-associated ancestry cluster than the roughly 700-donor mean. Correlated functional status among segregating V segments might be attributable to linkage disequilibrium, but an unknown experimental factor could not be ruled out. Most TCR sequences were seen in very few donors, while some public TCRs were found in many individuals.

The library came from the immunoSEQ multiplex PCR assay. The multiplex PCR relied on a mix of 60 forward primers for TCR Vbeta segments and 13 reverse primers for TCR Jbeta segments. A multiplex PCR assay on genomic DNA amplified the CDR3 region of rearranged TCR beta genes. Amplified TCR beta libraries were sequenced as 87-base-pair reads on the Illumina HiSeq System. As for the original processing: A later analysis tallied 80 million to 95 million unique TCR beta chains across the 666 repertoires, and around 10 million of those chains were shared by two or more donors. Raw reads were error-corrected and collapsed into unique sequences by a nearest-neighbor algorithm in which closely related sequences were merged to remove PCR and sequencing errors. To assign V, D and J gene segments, CDR3 sequences were aligned to IMGT reference sequences. For a sequence to be retained, a match of at least six nucleotides to both a V gene segment and a J gene segment was required. Rearrangements were classified as productive when the CDR3 lacked stop codons and remained in frame with V and J, and all other rearrangements were classified as non-productive. Following IMGT convention, CDR3 was defined as the stretch from the second conserved V-encoded cysteine up to the conserved J-encoded phenylalanine. In an earlier analysis of more than 550 of the donors, sequences lacking an unambiguous match to a single V gene segment were excluded. In an earlier analysis of around 600 of the donors, V segments were called functional above 56.7% productive rearrangements and were called segregating when the between-donor standard deviation exceeded 5%. A statistical classification framework was built to diagnose cytomegalovirus status from the catalog of TCR beta chain sequences. In a later analysis, V and J genes were assigned by comparing TCR nucleotide sequences against IMGT/GENE-DB human TR gene sequences. In a later analysis, CDR3 sequences and most-parsimonious VDJ recombination scenarios were assigned using the TCRdist pipeline. In a later analysis, each TCR beta chain was defined by its CDR3 amino acid sequence together with its V-gene family, and reads without a unique V-gene family were excluded. To address suspected cross-contamination and a sequencing artifact, a later analysis removed under 600 highly shared, low-generation-probability nucleotide sequences. In a later analysis, a clonal expansion index was calculated for each public chain from normalized within-repertoire ranks of inferred template counts. A later analysis computed generation probabilities with a VDJ recombination model fitted to out-of-frame rearrangements, and checked the results against IGoR. Hypergeometric tests were used in a later analysis to score TCR-TCR, TCR-HLA and TCR-CMV co-occurrence, with a repertoire-size bias correction applied to the TCR pairs. False discovery rates were estimated in a later analysis by permuting HLA or CMV assignments 20 times. A later analysis grouped co-occurring TCRs with DBSCAN, adding TCRdist sequence similarity when clustering within HLA-allele-positive subsets. For co-occurrence clustering, repertoires with fewer than 30,000 or more than 120,000 public chains were excluded, along with roughly five repertoires with anomalous nucleotide sharing. Entries here come from immuneACCESS through TCRdb and include only in-frame sequences with V and J called. Some clones fail to appear in such tables; in the studies checked, an unresolved V gene covers under half of the shortfall, and the cause of the remainder is unknown. V and J calls and clone size come straight from that table; D and trimming were deduced from the DNA. For this sample the table gives about 140,000 clones, of which approximately 82% were detected only once. The ten largest clonotypes hold 1.4% to 1.5% of the sample.

The cohort was made up of approximately 670 healthy bone marrow donors. At the time of sampling, all cohort members were nominally healthy, though unrecorded immune exposures were likely present. The donor tested CMV seropositive and was one of the 289 seropositive cohort members. A peripheral blood sample was collected from each donor, and TCR beta sequencing was performed on peripheral blood mononuclear cells. Genomic DNA extraction from the blood cell samples was performed with the Qiagen DNeasy Blood Extraction Kit. The chain couples TRBV30 to TRBJ2-5, with 7 middle bases fitting TRBD1. The sequenced material came from PBMCs. The receptor's source is a young man in good health and CMV-seropositive. The CDR3 in this case is CAWSSAGGETQYF. The nucleotides are TGTGCCTGGAGCTCTGCAGGGGGTGAGACCCAGTACTTC.